This T cell receptor (beta chain) comes out of a study of CD8 T cells in ankylosing spondylitis. Each CDR3 protein is one row after TCRdb ran MiXCR on the 5' RACE reads. This sample has about 800,000 distinct CDR3 sequences, with 10% to 15% found just once. There are a few counts of this clonotype. Its antigen is still unknown. Study outcomes and limitations: Researchers report that disease-linked clones proved CD8+ and relatively rare in peripheral blood. Reported data indicate significant enrichment of disease-linked clones within matched ankylosing spondylitis synovial fluid. Characteristic of ankylosing spondylitis blood, it appeared, was a TCR beta motif comprising eight highly homologous variants.

Germline assignment: CDR1 DFQATT and CDR2 SNEGSKA (reference sequence). This CDR3 region has 14 residues. V shed 6 bases, J shed 4 bases, and the junction held 9 bases outside the gene matches. The source is a male donor with ankylosing spondylitis. Input material: blood, either unsorted or a sorted T cell fraction (not recorded which). The chain carries TRBV20-1 and TRBJ2-3, with 8 bases that match TRBD1. CDR3 bases: TGCAGTGCGAGACAGGGGACCCTGGCAGATACGCAGTATTTT. Translating gives CSARQGTLADTQYF.